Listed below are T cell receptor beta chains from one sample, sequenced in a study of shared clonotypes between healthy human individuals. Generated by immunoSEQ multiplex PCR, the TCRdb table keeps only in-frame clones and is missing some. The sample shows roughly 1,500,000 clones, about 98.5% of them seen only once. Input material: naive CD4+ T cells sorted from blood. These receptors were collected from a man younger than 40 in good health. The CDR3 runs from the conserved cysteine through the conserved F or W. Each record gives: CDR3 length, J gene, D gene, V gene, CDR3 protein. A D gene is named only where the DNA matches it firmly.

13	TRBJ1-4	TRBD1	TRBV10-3	CATATGQNEKLFF
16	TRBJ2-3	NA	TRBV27	CASRLRGVRNTDTQYF
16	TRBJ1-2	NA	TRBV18	CASSPGLQELNYGYTF
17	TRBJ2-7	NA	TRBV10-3	CAISEISLGEGAYEQYF
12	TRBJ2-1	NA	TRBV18	CASSPGESEQFF
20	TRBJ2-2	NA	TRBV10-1	CASSQAGSLGWELFRNLLFF
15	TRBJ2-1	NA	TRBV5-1	CASSLDPGPYNEQFF
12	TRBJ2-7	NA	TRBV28	CASSYGTYEQYF
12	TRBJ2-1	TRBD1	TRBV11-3	CASSPYRGVQFF
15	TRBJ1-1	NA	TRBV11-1	CASSLGSRAYTEAFF
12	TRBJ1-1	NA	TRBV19	CGSGGGSTEAFF
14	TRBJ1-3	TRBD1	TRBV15	CATSRGQTGNTIYF
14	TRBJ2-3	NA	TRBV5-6	CASSAGGSTDTQYF
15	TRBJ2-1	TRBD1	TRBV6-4	CASRIPGQGHNEQFF
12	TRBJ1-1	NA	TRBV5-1	CASRAGGTEAFF
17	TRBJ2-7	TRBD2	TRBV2	CASSEGRLAGGPRVQYF
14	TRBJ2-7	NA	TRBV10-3	CAITEQAGAREQYF
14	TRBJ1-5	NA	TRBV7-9	CASSLGSSGQPQHF
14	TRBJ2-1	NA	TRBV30	CAWNVAFPRNEQFF
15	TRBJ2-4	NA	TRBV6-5	CASSITGLIGNIQYF
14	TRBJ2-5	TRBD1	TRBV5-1	CASSPGTGEETQYF
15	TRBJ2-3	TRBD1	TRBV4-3	CASSQVGTGLDTQYF
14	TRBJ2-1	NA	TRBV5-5	CASSPGQGINEQFF